These 8 T cell receptor beta chains were sequenced from one sample in a study of vaccination effects on CD4 cells after COVID-19. Libraries were prepared by immunoSEQ multiplex PCR; TCRdb keeps only in-frame clonotypes and omits some of them. Here the sample spans nearly 45,000 clones, approximately 81% being singletons. Their specific antigens are unknown. ViraFEST used viral peptide pools to expand antigen-specific CD4+ T cells before sequencing. After more than 8 days in culture, the CD4+ T cells were isolated. Documented for the person is a PCR-confirmed SARS-CoV-2 infection occurring between March and December 2020. Sequenced here: CD4+ T cells from PBMCs cultured with a peptide pool, sampled before COVID-19 vaccination. The receptors were gathered from a human donor who had a prior SARS-CoV-2 infection.

This rearrangement joins TRBV6-5 to TRBJ1-6; 8 bases are shared with TRBD1. This CDR3 has 13 residues. Germline V lookup: CDR1 MNHEY, CDR2 SVGAGI. The V and J ends lost 2 bases and 10 bases, in that order; junction bases with no gene match: 1. The DNA of the CDR3 is TGTGCCAGCAGTTACGACAGGGGATCACCCCTCCACTTT. It translates to CASSYDRGSPLHF.

The chain carries TRBV30 and TRBJ2-3; TRBD2 aligns across 13 bases. CDR3 length: 16 amino acids. The germline V gene has CDR1 GTSNPN and CDR2 SVGIG (reference sequence). CDR3 region: CAGNLGLAGVADTQYF. CDR3 nucleotides: TGTGCTGGAAACCTTGGACTAGCGGGAGTAGCAGATACGCAGTATTTT.

The V and J genes are TRBV11-3 and TRBJ2-2; 12 nucleotides agree with TRBD2. CDR1 is SGHNT and CDR2 is YENEEA in the germline V gene. Unmatched junction bases numbered 6, after V lost 5 bases and J lost 5 bases. The CDR3 contains 16 residues. CDR3 loop: CASSPAGTSGTGELFF. In DNA, the CDR3 is TGTGCCAGCAGCCCAGCCGGGACTAGCGGGACCGGGGAGCTGTTTTTT.

In its sample, this clone was seen once. V usage is TRBV7-2 and J usage is TRBJ2-5, with 9 nucleotides matching TRBD1. The J segment lost 5 bases and the V segment lost 3 bases, leaving 7 bases of the junction unmatched. Germline lookup yields CDR1 SGHTA and CDR2 FQGNSA. This CDR3 comprises 15 residues. CDR3 in amino acids: CASSLNRGPWETQYF. CDR3 in DNA: TGTGCCAGCAGCTTGAACAGGGGGCCCTGGGAGACCCAGTACTTC. The full variable domain, with the rest looked up from reference TRBV7-2 and TRBJ2-5, is GAGVSQSPSNKVTEKGKDVELRCDPISGHTALYWYRQSLGQGLEFLIYFQGNSAPDKSGLPSDRFSAERTGGSVSTLTIQRTQQEDSAVYLCASSLNRGPWETQYFGPGTRLLVL.

V usage is TRBV20-1 and J usage is TRBJ2-3; D is ambiguous. This CDR3 has 11 amino acids. The germline CDR1 and CDR2 sequences are DFQATT and SNEGSKA (reference sequence). V was shortened by 6 bases and J by 6 bases, with 10 bases between the two germline ends. The CDR3 coding sequence is TGCAGTGCCGGTGGGCCGGATACGCAGTATTTT. Amino acids: CSAGGPDTQYF.

This rearrangement joins TRBV6-2 or TRBV6-3 to TRBJ1-5; no reliable D call. The CDR3 has 12 residues. With 6 bases removed from V and 5 bases from J, the gap between germline ends came to 8 bases. CDR1 is MNHEY, CDR2 SVGEGT, per germline. CDR3 sequence: CASSPRDQPQHF. CDR3 in DNA: TGTGCCAGCAGCCCCCGGGATCAGCCCCAGCATTTT.

CDR3: CASTGQNNEKLFF. CDR3 coding DNA: TGCGCCAGCACCGGACAGAATAATGAAAAACTGTTTTTT. This chain uses TRBV10-2 with TRBJ1-4, with D perhaps TRBD1 (6 bases). The V end lost 7 bases, the J end lost 4 bases, and 10 bases lay between the germline ends. This CDR3 spans 13 amino acids. The germline CDR1 and CDR2 sequences are WSHSY and SAAADI.

V gene TRBV3-1 (or the pseudogene TRBV3-2) combines with J gene TRBJ2-1; 7 bases agree with TRBD1. Trimming at V came to 3 bases and at J to 1 base, leaving 3 bases not matched to a gene. CDR3 length: 15 residues. Germline loops: CDR1 LGHDT, CDR2 YNNKEL (reference sequence). The CDR3 bases are TGTGCCAGCAGCCAGCAACAGGGGTCCTACAATGAGCAGTTCTTC. Amino acid sequence: CASSQQQGSYNEQFF.